The sequence of this T cell receptor beta chain was determined in a study of CD8 T cells in Susac syndrome. The ends were cut back, 5 bases at V and 0 bases at J, with 11 bases in the middle. The V gene's germline CDR1 is SGHTA and CDR2 FQGNSA. The CDR3 consists of 15 residues. Turning to this clonotype: Antigen specificity is unknown.

TCR beta was sequenced from blood CD8+ and CD4+ T cells. Negative isolation was used for CD8+ and CD4+ T cells and FACS enrichment for TEMRA cells. Study-level findings and limits: The CD4+ T cell repertoires, which came from Susac syndrome patients, showed no sign of clonal expansion.

RNA was extracted with the RNeasy kit, and a quantity of roughly 0.5 to 1 ug was reverse transcribed using random hexamers. immunoSEQ multiplex PCR amplified TCR beta CDR3 across 54 Vbeta, 13 Jbeta. TCRdb passed the immunoSEQ multiplex PCR reads through MiXCR, listing each CDR3 protein once. Found here are about 210,000 distinct CDR3 sequences, about 94% of them singletons; the top ten hold 0.15% to 0.2%. The chain combines TRBV7-2 with TRBJ1-5; D is perhaps TRBD1 (5 bases). This sequence originates from a human donor with Susac syndrome. The specimen was CD4+ T cells from PBMCs. The chain's CDR3 is CASSSGGGSNQPQHF. The DNA of the CDR3 is TGTGCCAGCAGCAGCGGGGGGGGTAGCAATCAGCCCCAGCATTTT.